These T cell receptor beta chains were read from a single sample in a study of blood T cell repertoires in COVID-19. The data were produced by immunoSEQ multiplex PCR, yet TCRdb's version contains in-frame clones alone and is incomplete. Here the sample spans just over 250,000 clones, around nine tenths being singletons. Sequencing was carried out using peripheral blood. All receptors come from a man aged 35-49 years who had recovered from COVID-19. Both conserved end residues are part of each CDR3. D genes are given only for firm matches. Rows may omit the clone size; those that give it use once, few, many or a size class.

v_gene,d_gene,j_gene,abundance,CDR3nt,CDR3aa
TRBV6-5,NA,TRBJ2-5,once,TGTGCCAGCAGTTACTCGAAGCAGGGTAAAGAGACCCAGTACTTC,CASSYSKQGKETQYF
TRBV7-2,NA,TRBJ2-1,NA,TGTGCCAGCAGCTTAGATAGCGGACTCCCGGGTAGTGAGCAGTTCTTC,CASSLDSGLPGSEQFF
TRBV6-5,TRBD1,TRBJ1-6,NA,TGTGCCAGCAGGGCTACTCAGGGGGTCCACTCACCCCTCCACTTT,CASRATQGVHSPLHF
TRBV30,NA,TRBJ2-7,once,TGTGCCTGGGGCCGGGAAGCCCAGCAGTACTTC,CAWGREAQQYF
TRBV4-3,NA,TRBJ1-6,NA,TGCGCCAGCAGCCCCGGGGCAGGGAGGTTTTCACCCCTCCACTTT,CASSPGAGRFSPLHF
TRBV21-1,NA,TRBJ2-7,NA,TGTGCCAGCAGCAAATGCGGGACCCCTCCCCCTGATTGCTCCTACGAGCAGTACTTC,CASSKCGTPPPDCSYEQYF
TRBV5-4,TRBD2,TRBJ2-7,NA,TGTGCCAGCTCCAAGCGGGGGGCCTCCTACGAGCAGTACTTC,CASSKRGASYEQYF
TRBV5-1,TRBD2,TRBJ2-1,NA,TGCGCCAGCAGCTTGGTCATGGGACTAGCGGGAGCCAATGAGCAGTTCTTC,CASSLVMGLAGANEQFF
TRBV5-1,NA,TRBJ1-2,once,TGCGCCAGCAGCTTGCCGGGAGCTAACTATGGCTACACCTTC,CASSLPGANYGYTF
TRBV7-8,TRBD1,TRBJ1-6,NA,TGTGCCAGCAGCAGGAATACAGGGGGAGTAAGGTATAATTCACCCCTCCACTTT,CASSRNTGGVRYNSPLHF
TRBV19,NA,TRBJ2-3,NA,TGTGCCAGTAGTATTATCGGCACAGATACGCAGTATTTT,CASSIIGTDTQYF
TRBV7-9,TRBD1,TRBJ2-7,NA,TGTGCCAGCGGAAGGACAGGGGGTATTGGGGAGCAGTACTTC,CASGRTGGIGEQYF
TRBV9,TRBD1,TRBJ1-1,NA,TGTGCCAGCAGCGAGGGGAACAGGGGCACTGAAGCTTTCTTT,CASSEGNRGTEAFF
TRBV5-4,TRBD2,TRBJ2-7,NA,TGTGCCAGCAGCTCGCGGACTAGCGGGAGGGGCGAGCAGTACTTC,CASSSRTSGRGEQYF
TRBV29-1,TRBD1,TRBJ1-2,NA,TGCAGCGCCCGGCTGGGACAGGGATCCTATGGCTACACCTTC,CSARLGQGSYGYTF
TRBV11-2,NA,TRBJ2-1,NA,TGTGCCAGCAGCTTAGTTTTTTTCCAGGGCCGCGGCCAATACAATGAGCAGTTCTTC,CASSLVFFQGRGQYNEQFF
TRBV5-1,NA,TRBJ1-2,once,TGCGCCAGCAGCCCCGAAGCTTATTATGGCTACACCTTC,CASSPEAYYGYTF
TRBV18,TRBD1,TRBJ2-4,NA,TGTGCCAGCTCACCCGTGACAGGGTCCGGAAACATTCAGTACTTC,CASSPVTGSGNIQYF
TRBV9,NA,TRBJ2-3,NA,TGTGCCAGCAGCGCAACCCACATCACAGATACGCAGTATTTT,CASSATHITDTQYF
TRBV5-1,TRBD1,TRBJ2-7,NA,TGCGCCAGCAGTCAGAGACAGGGGGTCGAGCAGTACTTC,CASSQRQGVEQYF
TRBV2,TRBD2,TRBJ2-3,NA,TGTGCCAGCAGTGATGGACTAGCGGGAGTTGTGACAGATACGCAGTATTTT,CASSDGLAGVVTDTQYF
TRBV21-1,NA,TRBJ2-7,NA,TGTGCCAGCAGCCCCCGGAGGGGCGGCGAGCAGTACTTC,CASSPRRGGEQYF
TRBV6-5,NA,TRBJ1-5,NA,TGTGCCAGCAGCCTATATCTCGGGGTTAATCAGCCCCAGCATTTT,CASSLYLGVNQPQHF
TRBV19,TRBD1,TRBJ1-1,once,TGTGCCAGTATCCCTTTGAGAGGACAGGGGGAGAGGGGTAACACTGAAGCTTTCTTT,CASIPLRGQGERGNTEAFF
TRBV6-4,TRBD1,TRBJ2-2,NA,TGTGCCAGCAGTGACTCGACAGGGGACACCGGGGAGCTGTTTTTT,CASSDSTGDTGELFF
TRBV1,NA,TRBJ2-1,NA,TGCACCAGCAGCCAAGAGGTCGGCAGGGGGTTCAATGAGCAGTTCTTC,CTSSQEVGRGFNEQFF
TRBV19,NA,TRBJ2-6,NA,TGTGCCAGTAGTCCACAGGGAGGGGGGGCCAACGTCCTGACTTTC,CASSPQGGGANVLTF
TRBV11-3,TRBD1,TRBJ2-7,NA,TGTGCCAGCAGCTTAGATGGACAGGTTTACTCCTACGAGCAGTACTTC,CASSLDGQVYSYEQYF
TRBV6-2/TRBV6-3,NA,TRBJ1-5,NA,TGTGCCAGCAGCAGGGACATCCTGAATCAGCCCCAGCATTTT,CASSRDILNQPQHF
TRBV7-3,NA,TRBJ2-7,NA,TGTGCCAGCAGCTTGCCCGGGAGCTCCTACGAGCAGTACTTC,CASSLPGSSYEQYF
TRBV19,TRBD2,TRBJ2-5,NA,TGTGCCAGTAGTGGTAGCGGGATACAAGAGACCCAGTACTTC,CASSGSGIQETQYF
TRBV28,TRBD1,TRBJ1-5,once,TGTGCCAGCAGCCATAATACAGGGGGCGGGAGCAATCAGCCCCAGCATTTT,CASSHNTGGGSNQPQHF
TRBV7-8,NA,TRBJ1-3,NA,TGTGCCAGCAGCCCCCCAAAAAACACCATATATTTT,CASSPPKNTIYF
TRBV6-5,TRBD2,TRBJ2-1,many,TGTGCCAGCAGTCCCGGACTAGATCGTCATGAGCAGTTCTTC,CASSPGLDRHEQFF
TRBV6-2/TRBV6-3,NA,TRBJ1-1,NA,TGTGCCAGCAGTTCCGAACTTCCGACAGCTCACACTGAAGCTTTCTTT,CASSSELPTAHTEAFF
TRBV20-1,NA,TRBJ1-5,NA,TGCAGTGCTAGTGGGGCAGGGGCTAATAATAATCAGCCCCAGCATTTT,CSASGAGANNNQPQHF
TRBV6-5,NA,TRBJ2-1,NA,TGTGCCAGCAGTTACTCCCGCGACTACAATGAGCAGTTCTTC,CASSYSRDYNEQFF
TRBV24-1,TRBD2,TRBJ2-3,NA,TGTGCCACCAGTGAAACCCGCGGGAGCTCGGATACGCAGTATTTT,CATSETRGSSDTQYF
TRBV7-2,TRBD1,TRBJ1-6,NA,TGTGCCAGCAGCCCGGGGGACAGAAATTCACCCCTCCACTTT,CASSPGDRNSPLHF
TRBV5-5,TRBD2,TRBJ2-3,NA,TGTGCCAGCAGCCCACTACCCGGGACTAGCGGGAGAACAGATACGCAGTATTTT,CASSPLPGTSGRTDTQYF
TRBV7-6,TRBD2,TRBJ2-7,NA,TGTGCCAGCAGCTTAGGGACTGTGACGTTCGGGAGGGCCTCCTACGAGCAGTACTTC,CASSLGTVTFGRASYEQYF
TRBV4-3,TRBD2,TRBJ2-3,NA,TGCGCCAGCAGCCAAGGCGGAGCGGGAAGGATAGATACGCAGTATTTT,CASSQGGAGRIDTQYF
TRBV6-5,TRBD2,TRBJ2-7,NA,TGTGCCAGCAGGCCACTAGCGGGAGGGATCTACGAGCAGTACTTC,CASRPLAGGIYEQYF
TRBV28,TRBD1,TRBJ1-1,NA,TGTGCCAGCAGTGTCCCGGGACAGGGTATGTTGGGGGCTTTCTTT,CASSVPGQGMLGAFF
TRBV18,NA,TRBJ1-1,NA,TGTGCCAGCTCACCCCTCTGGACAGTGAACACTGAAGCTTTCTTT,CASSPLWTVNTEAFF
TRBV14,NA,TRBJ2-3,NA,TGTGCCAGCAGCCAAATTAGCGTAGATACGCAGTATTTT,CASSQISVDTQYF
TRBV7-6,TRBD2,TRBJ2-1,NA,TGTGCCAGCAGCTTAATGGGACTAGCGGGAGGGGATGAGCAGTTCTTC,CASSLMGLAGGDEQFF
TRBV27,TRBD1,TRBJ2-1,NA,TGTGCCAGCAGCCCCGGGACAGGGCTCTACAATGAGCAGTTCTTC,CASSPGTGLYNEQFF
TRBV7-8,NA,TRBJ1-6,many,TGTGCCAGCCCCGACTACTCGGGGGGTTCAGGGGCGAATTCACCCCTCCACTTT,CASPDYSGGSGANSPLHF
TRBV7-9,NA,TRBJ1-4,once,TGTGCCAGCAGAAAACAAACAACTAATGAAAAACTGTTTTTT,CASRKQTTNEKLFF
TRBV5-4,TRBD2,TRBJ2-1,NA,TGTGCCAGCAGCGGTCCCGGGACTAGCGGAAGCTCCTACAATGAGCAGTTCTTC,CASSGPGTSGSSYNEQFF
TRBV7-9,TRBD2,TRBJ2-3,NA,TGTGCCAGCAGCTCCCGGACTAGCGGCTACACAGATACGCAGTATTTT,CASSSRTSGYTDTQYF
TRBV9,NA,TRBJ2-7,NA,TGTGCCAGCAGCGTAGCAGGGAACGTTTGGGAGCAGTACTTC,CASSVAGNVWEQYF
TRBV2,TRBD2,TRBJ2-3,NA,TGTGCCAGCGGCCCGAAGCGGGGGGCGCGGGGCGATACGCAGTATTTT,CASGPKRGARGDTQYF
TRBV11-3,TRBD1,TRBJ2-7,NA,TGTGCCAGCAGCTTAGGGACAGGGGTCGACGAGCAGTACTTC,CASSLGTGVDEQYF